This is a list of T cell receptor beta chains from one sample in a study of CD8 T cells in Susac syndrome. TCRdb used MiXCR to reprocess the immunoSEQ multiplex PCR reads, holding one entry per CDR3 protein. Here the sample spans 45,000 to 55,000 distinct CDR3 sequences, approximately 94% being singletons. The sample was CD8+ T cells from PBMCs. Receptors originate from a human donor in good health. The CDR3 runs from the conserved cysteine through the conserved F or W. D genes are given only for firm matches.

d_call	v_call	cdr3_aa
NA	TRBV20-1	CSARSLVGSEAFF
NA	TRBV4-2	CASSPNRVKGYTF
NA	TRBV3-1	CASSQEGSWSYNEQFF
NA	TRBV7-6	CASTQPGGDTQYF
TRBD1	TRBV29-1	CSVEDWGQETNTGELFF
NA	TRBV11-2	CASSLSAWTEAFF
NA	TRBV25-1	CASSEWGAATGEQYF
TRBD1	TRBV3-1	CASLRTGGGDGYTF
NA	TRBV7-6	CASSLEGKDTEAFF
TRBD1	TRBV6-5	CASSPTGVDTEAFF
NA	TRBV12-3/TRBV12-4	CASSFILGELFF
NA	TRBV5-6	CASTLGRSYEQYF
NA	TRBV2	CATKVGRNEQYF
NA	TRBV24-1	CATSATGRGGNTIYF
NA	TRBV28	CASSPLALATPQETQYF
NA	TRBV4-1	CASSQTETSYNEQFF
NA	TRBV4-1	CASSPTEYSNQPQHF
TRBD2	TRBV5-1	CASSFSGDPNTGELFF
NA	TRBV7-9	CASRHSNGRGYEQYF
NA	TRBV7-9	CASSLSGHSGNEQFF
NA	TRBV19	CASSIGGSTEAFF
NA	TRBV2	CASSDGNFYGYTF
NA	TRBV14	CASSPWQVGDVDTQYF
NA	TRBV7-2	CASSFDFFYEQYF
NA	TRBV6-5	CASSYSTPYSKGEQYF
NA	TRBV15	CATSRGRGSNEKLFF
NA	TRBV2	CASRTGEGAEAFF
NA	TRBV24-1	CATRDSYDTGELVF
NA	TRBV4-1	CASTWRDFYTEAFF
TRBD1	TRBV20-1	CSASPGTGPYGYTF
NA	TRBV4-1	CASSQMPGELFF
NA	TRBV9	CASSADEGLGYGYTF
NA	TRBV5-6	CASSLGTSKGGYTF
TRBD2	TRBV7-2	CASGQGLAAYEQYF
TRBD1	TRBV5-1	CASSLTPTGGLWQETQYF
TRBD1	TRBV28	CASIVQGVNDGYTF
NA	TRBV20-1	CSASLARYNEQFF
TRBD2	TRBV2	CASSTLREAFDIQYF
NA	TRBV20-1	CSLTTNYEQYF
TRBD1	TRBV7-6	CAGGGFEETQYF
TRBD1	TRBV6-6	CASNPLGTGFHEQYF
NA	TRBV12-3/TRBV12-4	CASSPNPGRGNQPQHF
TRBD2	TRBV6-5	CASSPRAGAYEQYF